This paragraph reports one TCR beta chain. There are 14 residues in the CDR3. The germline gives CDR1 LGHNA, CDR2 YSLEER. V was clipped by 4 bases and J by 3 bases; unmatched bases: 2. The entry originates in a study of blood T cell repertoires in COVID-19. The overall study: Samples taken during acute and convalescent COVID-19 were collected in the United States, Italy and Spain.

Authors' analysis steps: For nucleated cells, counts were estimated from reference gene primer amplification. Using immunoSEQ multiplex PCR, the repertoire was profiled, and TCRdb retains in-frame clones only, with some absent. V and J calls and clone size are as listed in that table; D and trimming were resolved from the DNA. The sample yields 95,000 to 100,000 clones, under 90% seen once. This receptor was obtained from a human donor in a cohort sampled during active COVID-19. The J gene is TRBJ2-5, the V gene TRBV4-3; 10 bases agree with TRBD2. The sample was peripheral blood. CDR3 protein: CASSPSGGKETQYF. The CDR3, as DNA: TGCGCCAGCAGCCCTAGCGGGGGAAAAGAGACCCAGTACTTC.